The sequence of this T cell receptor beta chain was determined in a study of blood T cell repertoires in COVID-19. About the research overall: The cDNA or gDNA used as material had been derived from T cells, B-cell-depleted T cells, or PBMCs.

The data were produced by immunoSEQ multiplex PCR, yet TCRdb's version contains in-frame clones alone and is incomplete. The sample holds around 67,000 clones, about 81% seen once. V gave up 4 bases and J gave up 5 bases; unmatched junction bases: 5. Germline lookup yields CDR1 SEHNR and CDR2 FQNEAQ (reference sequence). This CDR3 comprises 14 residues. The sample comprised peripheral blood. The source is a human donor in a cohort sampled during active COVID-19. The chain uses TRBV7-9 and TRBJ1-1, with 9 bases that match TRBD1. CDR3 DNA: TGTGCCAGCAGCTCCCGGGACAGGGAAACTGAAGCTTTCTTT. This sequence encodes CASSSRDRETEAFF.